Sequencing of this T cell receptor (beta chain) was carried out in a study of blood T cells in healthy people across ages. A second PCR of 7 to 11 cycles used a sample-barcoded 5' primer and a J-beta primer mix. MiXCR, run by TCRdb on the 5' RACE reads, gives a single entry per CDR3 protein. The sample carries some 1.8 million distinct CDR3 sequences, roughly two fifths recorded once. On this clonotype: Its antigen is not known.

Individuals who donated were healthy Caucasians from Russia aged roughly 6 to 90. Study observations and caveats: There was a strong correlation between TCR beta diversity and naive T cell percentage.

The receptor comes from a human donor in good health. Sample: blood.

The CDR3 nucleotides are TGTGCCAGCATCGGGACTAGTGTCACCGGGGAGCTGTTTTTT. Translating it yields CASIGTSVTGELFF. This chain joins TRBV6-6 and TRBJ2-2, with 8 positions matching TRBD2. The V segment lost 7 bases and the J segment 4 bases; nucleotides outside the gene matches: 5. There are 14 residues in the CDR3. The V gene's germline CDR1 is MNHNY and CDR2 SVGAGI (reference sequence).